This section outlines one TCR beta chain sequence together with its context. PCR primers comprised 60 Vbeta and 13 Jbeta primers. Only in-frame clones appear in the TCRdb table, and some are missing; sequencing was by immunoSEQ multiplex PCR. Here the sample table reports over 110,000 clones. Germline CDR1 is MNHEY and CDR2 is SMNVEV (reference sequence). The CDR3 spans 12 residues. V was cut by 5 bases and J by 7 bases, with 12 bases left in between. These data are taken from a study of cytomegalovirus exposure and HLA in healthy donors. Donors were nominally healthy when sampled, though unrecorded immune exposures were likely.

The sequenced material came from PBMCs. The chain recombines TRBV27 with TRBJ2-7; D possibly corresponds to TRBD2 (5 bases). The sequence derives from a male donor in good health and CMV-seronegative. CDR3 sequence: CASSPRRGEQYF. DNA of the CDR3: TGTGCCAGCAGTCCCCGGAGAGGGGAGCAGTACTTC.